These 13 T cell receptor beta chains share one sample of origin, sequenced in a study of cytotoxic CD8 clonotypes in ibrutinib-treated CLL. The repertoire was sequenced with immunoSEQ multiplex PCR; TCRdb's copy has only in-frame clones and lacks some. The sample includes tens of thousands of clones, around nine tenths of them seen just once. The source was PBMCs, collected after 12 months of ibrutinib treatment. Receptors originate from a human donor with chronic lymphocytic leukemia.

The V gene is TRBV7-2, the J gene TRBJ1-5; no clear D gene. V gave up 5 bases and J gave up 1 base, with 15 bases separating them. Germline CDR1 and CDR2: SGHTA and FQGNSA. The CDR3 has 16 amino acids. The CDR3 loop reads CASSQSWGGSNQPQHF. For the CDR3, the DNA is TGTGCCAGCAGCCAGAGCTGGGGTGGCAGCAATCAGCCCCAGCATTTT.

CDR3: CASSLLGQSSSEAFF. The CDR3, as DNA: TGTGCCAGCTCATTACTCGGTCAATCTTCGTCTGAAGCTTTCTTT. V usage is TRBV18 and J usage is TRBJ1-1; D ambiguous. Germline loops: CDR1 KGHSH, CDR2 LQKENI. The V gene lost 5 bases and the J gene lost 6 bases, with 19 bases spanning the gap. The CDR3 has 15 amino acids.

The genes are TRBV9 and TRBJ1-4; D is unclear. Trimming cost V 1 base and J 7 bases, with 14 bases left between them. Germline lookup yields CDR1 SGDLS and CDR2 YYNGEE. This CDR3 spans 15 amino acids. The CDR3 DNA sequence: TGTGCCAGCAGCGTATCCCCCGGTTTCGGTGAAAAACTGTTTTTT. It yields the protein CASSVSPGFGEKLFF.

The J gene is TRBJ2-3, the V gene TRBV7-3; D possibly matches TRBD1 or TRBD2 (5 bases each). This CDR3 comprises 13 residues. Germline V lookup: CDR1 SGHTA, CDR2 FQGTGA. V was shortened by 5 bases and J by 8 bases, with 14 bases between the two germline ends. CDR3 sequence: CASSPTPGGTQYF. The CDR3 bases are TGTGCCAGCAGCCCTACTCCTGGGGGTACGCAGTATTTT.

CDR3 nucleotide sequence: TGTGCCAGCTCAGGTTTTGCGGACGTCTCCTACAATGAGCAGTTCTTC. Its translation is CASSGFADVSYNEQFF. The chain couples TRBV18 to TRBJ2-1; no definite D call. CDR3 length equals 16 residues. Trimming took off 5 bases at V and 0 bases at J, with 14 bases between the two ends. The V gene's germline CDR1 is KGHSH and CDR2 LQKENI.

As to this clone: Relative to the germline gene, one junction end is altered; a read error may explain this. The chain couples TRBV20-1 to TRBJ2-7; TRBD2 might be the D (6 bases). The CDR3 runs 11 residues. CDR1 DFQATT and CDR2 SNEGSKA come from the germline V gene (reference sequence). CDR3 sequence: CSARGLEGSSF. DNA of the CDR3: TGCAGTGCTAGGGGGCTGGAGGGGTCCTCCTTC.

The chain has TRBV6-1 and TRBJ1-5; possibly TRBD1 for D (6 bases). The CDR3 covers 15 residues. Trimming took 3 bases from V and 3 from J, leaving 12 bases between them. The germline V gene encodes CDR1 MNHNS and CDR2 SASEGT. For the CDR3, the DNA is TGTGCCAGCAGTGACCCGCAGGGGAACAATCAGCCCCAGCATTTT. Translated: CASSDPQGNNQPQHF.

The V gene is TRBV2, the J gene TRBJ2-1; 14 bases fit TRBD2. The CDR3 runs to 15 residues. The ends lost 7 bases at V and 9 bases at J; junction bases unmatched: 8. Germline V gene lookup returns CDR1 SNHLY and CDR2 FYNNEI. The CDR3 nucleotides read TGTGCCAGCACCTCCACCGGGACTAGCGGGGGTGAGCAGTTCTTC. This gives the protein CASTSTGTSGGEQFF.

Only a few counts were recorded for this clone. The J gene is TRBJ1-1, the V gene TRBV27; the D is unclear. V was pared by 3 bases and J by 6 bases, with 11 bases between. The CDR3 consists of 13 residues. Germline lookup yields CDR1 MNHEY and CDR2 SMNVEV (reference sequence). The CDR3 spells CASSLSRGAEAFF. In DNA, the CDR3 is TGTGCCAGCAGTTTGTCCCGCGGGGCTGAAGCTTTCTTT.

CDR3 in amino acids: CASSPGTSGSLKTGELFF. In DNA, the CDR3 is TGTGCCAGCTCACCCGGGACTAGCGGGAGTTTGAAGACCGGGGAGCTGTTTTTT. The rearrangement joins TRBV18 to TRBJ2-2, with 14 nucleotides matching TRBD2. Trimming at V came to 3 bases and at J to 5 bases, leaving 8 bases not matched to a gene. The CDR3 runs to 18 residues. Per germline, CDR1 KGHSH and CDR2 LQKENI. The full variable domain, in which reference TRBV18 and TRBJ2-2 provide the parts outside the CDR3, is NAGVMQNPRHLVRRRGQEARLRCSPMKGHSHVYWYRQLPEEGLKFMVYLQKENIIDESGMPKERFSAEFPKEGPSILRIQQVVRGDSAAYFCASSPGTSGSLKTGELFFGEGSRLTVL.

The chain combines TRBV30 with TRBJ1-4; the D gene is possibly TRBD1 (5 bases). The germline gives CDR1 GTSNPN, CDR2 SVGIG (reference sequence). The CDR3 loop spans 14 amino acids. V lost 0 bases, J lost 3 bases, and 8 bases lay in between. CDR3 amino acids: CAWSVGTANEKLFF. The CDR3 nucleotides read TGTGCCTGGAGTGTGGGGACCGCTAATGAAAAACTGTTTTTT. Combining the CDR3 with reference TRBV30 and TRBJ1-4 gives the whole variable domain SQTIHQWPATLVQPVGSPLSLECTVEGTSNPNLYWYRQAAGRGLQLLFYSVGIGQISSEVPQNLSASRPQDRQFILSSKKLLLSDSGFYLCAWSVGTANEKLFFGSGTQLSVL.

The sample holds a few counts of this clone. The rearrangement uses TRBV28 and TRBJ1-3, with a tentative D call TRBD1 (5 bases). Germline loops: CDR1 MDHEN, CDR2 SYDVKM. V lost 5 bases, J lost 0 bases, and 17 bases lay in between. The CDR3 contains 17 residues. DNA of the CDR3: TGTGCCAGCAGTCCTCATTGGGACGTTAACTCTGGAAACACCATATATTTT. It is translated as CASSPHWDVNSGNTIYF.

The chain has TRBV11-3 and TRBJ1-2; weak D call: TRBD1 (6 bases). This CDR3 spans 13 amino acids. Germline V CDR1 and CDR2: SGHNT, YENEEA. V was cut by 4 bases and J by 2 bases, with 8 bases left in between. The CDR3 nucleotides read TGTGCCAGCAGCTGGGGACAAAACTATGGCTACACCTTC. This translates into CASSWGQNYGYTF. Complete variable domain (other parts from reference TRBV11-3 and TRBJ1-2): EAGVVQSPRYKIIEKKQPVAFWCNPISGHNTLYWYLQNLGQGPELLIRYENEEAVDDSQLPKDRFSAERLKGVDSTLKIQPAELGDSAVYLCASSWGQNYGYTFGSGTRLTVV.